Given below is one T cell receptor (beta chain) in context. Trimming stripped 3 bases from V and 11 bases from J, with 23 bases between. Per the germline V gene, CDR1 is LGHDT and CDR2 is YNNKEL (reference sequence). CDR3 size: 17 residues. The sample comes from a study of blood T cells in healthy people across ages. The second PCR ran about 6 to 11 cycles with a sample-barcoded 5' primer and J-beta primers. Using its own MiXCR run on the 5' RACE reads, TCRdb lists one record per CDR3 protein. The data show hundreds of thousands of distinct CDR3 sequences, 58% seen once. This chain joins TRBV3-1 and TRBJ1-6, with D uncertain. Sequences were obtained from blood. This TCR derives from a man in his thirties or forties in good health. The CDR3 region is CASSQTRSAYINPPLHF. The CDR3 DNA reads TGTGCCAGCAGCCAGACTAGGAGCGCCTACATAAATCCACCCCTCCACTTT.